The 12 T cell receptor beta chains given below trace back to one sample, sequenced in a study of cytomegalovirus exposure and HLA in healthy donors. The PCR employed 60 Vbeta primers together with 13 Jbeta primers. Using immunoSEQ multiplex PCR, the repertoire was profiled, and TCRdb retains in-frame clones only, with some absent. The sample lists about 170,000 clones; about 79% were seen once. Sequencing was carried out using PBMCs. The origin of the receptors is a woman aged 45-65 years in good health and CMV-seronegative.

The chain links TRBV18 to TRBJ2-2; D may be TRBD2 (5 bases). V lost 3 bases and J lost 6, with 5 bases in between. CDR1 and CDR2 (germline): KGHSH, LQKENI. The length of the CDR3 is 12 residues. The chain's CDR3 is CASSPRAGELFF. The CDR3 region has the DNA TGTGCCAGCTCACCGAGGGCCGGGGAGCTGTTTTTT. Full variable domain (missing parts from reference TRBV18 and TRBJ2-2): NAGVMQNPRHLVRRRGQEARLRCSPMKGHSHVYWYRQLPEEGLKFMVYLQKENIIDESGMPKERFSAEFPKEGPSILRIQQVVRGDSAAYFCASSPRAGELFFGEGSRLTVL.

This chain links TRBV6-6 with TRBJ2-7; 10 bases are shared with TRBD2. The CDR3 covers 14 residues. With V trimmed by 7 bases and J by 2 bases, 5 bases remained unmatched. Germline CDR1 is MNHNY and CDR2 is SVGAGI (reference sequence). This chain's CDR3 is CASTLLAGTYEQYF. The DNA for the CDR3 is TGTGCCAGCACCTTACTAGCGGGGACCTACGAGCAGTACTTC.

The V gene is TRBV28, the J gene TRBJ2-5; weak D call: TRBD1 (6 bases). The CDR3 has 14 amino acids. Trimming removed 6 bases at V and 4 bases at J, with 15 bases between. Germline CDR1 and CDR2: MDHEN and SYDVKM. The CDR3 DNA sequence: TGTGCCAGCAGCCTCACAGGGTACGGAGAGACCCAGTACTTC. This sequence encodes CASSLTGYGETQYF.

This chain links TRBV28 with TRBJ1-4, with 7 bases fitting TRBD1. The CDR3 contains 18 residues. V trimming: 6 bases; J trimming: 7 bases; junction bases outside the gene matches: 20. Germline values: CDR1 MDHEN, CDR2 SYDVKM. The DNA of the CDR3 is TGTGCCAGCAGCCAACACAGGGGTAAGCCCCCCGAGAGTGAAAAACTGTTTTTT. It encodes CASSQHRGKPPESEKLFF.

The gene calls are TRBV5-6 and TRBJ2-3; D not resolved. Germline CDR1 and CDR2: SGHDT and YYEEEE. V lost 4 bases and J 3 bases, leaving 15 bases between the germline ends. This CDR3 region has 15 residues. CDR3: CASSVSPIVTDTQYF. CDR3 nucleotide sequence: TGTGCCAGCAGCGTCTCCCCGATAGTAACAGATACGCAGTATTTT.

This clone was detected only a few times. CDR3 sequence (DNA): TGTGCCAGCACCGGACGCCAGGGGACAGGGCGAGAGACCCAGTACTTC. It specifies CASTGRQGTGRETQYF. This rearrangement joins TRBV28 to TRBJ2-5; TRBD1 aligns across 9 bases. Germline V CDR1 and CDR2: MDHEN, SYDVKM. The CDR3 spans 16 residues. After removal of 7 bases from V and 4 bases from J, the junction contained 13 bases not matched to a gene.

This clone showed up just a few times. The genes are TRBV19 and TRBJ2-1, with 11 nucleotides matching TRBD2. V shed 4 bases, J shed 5 bases, and the junction held 7 bases outside the gene matches. Germline V gene sequence: CDR1 LNHDA, CDR2 SQIVND (reference sequence). The CDR3 sequence is 16 residues long. Here the CDR3 reads CASSSGLAGSDNEQFF. The CDR3, as DNA: TGTGCCAGTAGTAGTGGACTAGCGGGTTCCGACAATGAGCAGTTCTTC.

The rearrangement joins TRBV6-1 to TRBJ1-5; D is perhaps TRBD1 (6 bases). The CDR3 is 14 residues long. In germline, CDR1 is MNHNS, CDR2 SASEGT. V dropped 10 bases and J dropped 1 base, with 14 bases sitting between them. This chain's CDR3 is CATVLTGSNQPQHF. In DNA, the CDR3 is TGTGCCACCGTACTGACAGGAAGCAATCAGCCCCAGCATTTT.

The CDR3 DNA reads as TGTGCCAGCAGCGTAAACATCGTGGGGGCAGGGGCCAACGTCCTGACTTTC. As protein: CASSVNIVGAGANVLTF. The chain has TRBV9 and TRBJ2-6; tentatively, D is TRBD1 (6 bases). CDR3 length: 17 residues. The germline V gene encodes CDR1 SGDLS and CDR2 YYNGEE. V lost 1 base and J 4 bases, leaving 15 bases between the germline ends.

The rearrangement joins TRBV6-1 to TRBJ2-4; D is possibly TRBD2 (7 bases). Trimming shortened V by 8 bases and J by 11 bases, and 19 bases separated the two germline ends. CDR3 length equals 13 residues. Germline-derived CDR1 and CDR2 are MNHNS and SASEGT. CDR3 residues: CASRGAHPSVQYF. The CDR3 DNA is TGTGCCAGCCGGGGGGCACACCCATCTGTTCAGTACTTC.

The J gene is TRBJ2-7, the V gene TRBV4-3; 14 nucleotides align to TRBD2. The CDR3 runs 15 residues. The junction had 3 bases not matched to a gene; V was cut back by 3 bases and J by 5 bases. CDR1 is LGHNA, CDR2 YSLEER, per germline. CDR3 nucleotides: TGCGCCAGCAGCCAGTCGGGACTAGCGGGAGACGAGCAGTACTTC. It specifies CASSQSGLAGDEQYF.

The chain is built from TRBV4-1 and TRBJ1-6, with 8 nucleotides matching TRBD1. Germline lookup yields CDR1 MGHRA and CDR2 YSYEKL. CDR3 length: 15 residues. The J segment lost 9 bases and the V segment lost 3 bases, leaving 7 bases of the junction unmatched. The CDR3 is CASSHPDRDGSPLHF. CDR3 nucleotide sequence: TGCGCCAGCAGCCACCCGGACAGGGACGGTTCACCCCTCCACTTT.